The text below deals with one TCR beta chain. The target of this receptor is not known. No qualities accompany the bases; no much larger clone lies one base away. The data derive from a study of blood T cells in healthy people across ages (dated by TCRdb to between 2014 and 2017). Describing the broader study: In model experiments, template switching captured about one uniquely barcoded TCR beta cDNA molecule for every two T cells. Using deep sequencing normalized with unique cDNA molecular identifiers, the study measured how TCR beta repertoire diversity changes with age. The donors were split into four age groups: young (average 16 years), middle-aged (about 40), aged (over 55) and long-lived (approximately 89). Two additional independent replicas of 1 million unique cDNA reads from the same blood draw were analyzed for two donors (one aged 18 to 30 and one aged 80 or older). Study-wide conclusions, independent of this receptor: Compared with the aged group, more naive CD4+ T cells, fewer expanded clones and increased TCR diversity were shown by the long-lived group, suggesting age selection. As age increased, observed TCR beta diversity per million T cells dropped in a roughly linear way, and a significant reduction was already evident by age about 36. Because the CMV infection status of the donors was unknown, age-related changes in expanded clonotypes may potentially have been confounded. There was a strong correlation between observed TCR beta diversity and the percentage of naive T cells measured by flow cytometry. Conclusive comparison of naive and antigen-experienced compartments was prevented by the profiling of bulk unsorted PBMCs. Total diversity estimates from one million sequenced T cells were considered lower bounds and underestimates.

The donors were 40 or so Caucasian individuals from Russia, aged 6 to 90 years, who were systemically healthy. Each donor gave 8 to 10 milliliters of peripheral blood, drawn into EDTA-treated Vacutainer tubes. Ficoll-Paque density-gradient centrifugation was used to isolate PBMCs, with at least 7 million per sample. Trizol reagent was used to extract total RNA from PBMCs, with at least 5.5 micrograms per sample. The percentages of naive CD45RAhigh/CD27high T cells were determined by flow cytometry on a PBMC aliquot from every donor. The CDR3 sequence holds 14 residues, the cysteine and phenylalanine included. The entry retains the CDR3 DNA only, 42 bases that are in frame from base 1. Looking up the germline V gene yields CDR1 SGHRS and CDR2 YFSETQ. V loses 2 bases, J loses 1 base, and the germline ends lie 9 bases apart. Libraries were prepared through 5' RACE. The sample was run on an Illumina HiSeq 2500. The second PCR ran for about 6 to 12 cycles and used a J-beta primer mix along with a sample-barcoded 5' primer. Each TCR beta cDNA molecule received a unique molecular identifier from a template-switch 5' adaptor carrying 12 random nucleotides. Each sample yielded at least 3 million CDR3-containing paired-end reads. The Mint cDNA synthesis kit, primed by a TRBC-specific oligonucleotide, was used to synthesize first-strand cDNA from all RNA. After uracil-DNA glycosylase treatment, a first 18-cycle PCR used universal primers M1SS and BC2_uni_R on all cDNA. In the source study's methods: For normalization, 1 million high-quality reads, each with a distinct molecular identifier, were randomly selected from each sample. Instead of being binned into consensus sequences, reads with shared molecular identifiers were discarded. CDR3 identification, clonotype clustering and error correction used MiTCR with a Q25 quality threshold and the strictest error-elimination algorithm. A nonparametric unseen species model using Euler transformation provided a lower-bound estimate of total TCR beta diversity. TCRdb itself trimmed the public reads at Q25 with fastp, ran MiXCR and retained productive beta chains. For every CDR3 protein sequence, its rows merge into one entry that carries the most common genes and DNA. The V and J calls come from TCRdb's annotation, not from the publication. Recorded for this sample are around 800,000 distinct CDR3 sequences; more than 25% of them occurred a single time. In total, the top ten clones hold roughly 3.1% of the sample.

A further study also used this sample, focusing on T cells of mothers and their children. From that second study: Nine systemically healthy Caucasian individuals, comprising three mothers and their six children, were included as donors. cDNA synthesis consumed the entire amount of extracted RNA, loaded at around 1.5 ug RNA in each 15 ul reaction. In the second PCR, the M1S primer introduced both the sample barcodes and 2-4 random nucleotides. Over 8 million TCR beta CDR3 reads were obtained for each mother, and approximately 3 million reads were obtained for each child. Thymic selection similarly shapes TCR recombination output in related and unrelated pairs, with minor effect from inherited differences. Normalized repertoire overlap was always slightly but never significantly higher in related than unrelated mother-child pairs. No persistent microchimeric T cell clones were found, with a detection sensitivity of approximately 95 clones per million clonotypes. In the study, deep NGS was used to compare the TCR beta repertoires of mothers and children, and features distinguishing related mother-child pairs from unrelated individuals were sought. Mothers averaged about 40 +/- 4 years of age and children averaged about 10 +/- 4 years. Libraries were sequenced on Illumina HiSeq 2000 with 100+100 nt paired-end reads after adapter ligation with NEBNext reagents. To avoid cross-contamination, the mother libraries and the child libraries were prepared a month apart and sequenced in separate runs. Between roughly 450,000 and 2,000,000 distinct TCR beta clonotypes were identified per donor. Naive TCR beta clonotypes were estimated from low-frequency clonotypes matched to each donor's FACS-determined naive share, without sorting.

This receptor was taken from a boy aged 5-17 years in good health. The sequencing input was blood. The chain is encoded by TRBV5-1 joined to TRBJ1-1; the D gene cannot be named for sure. The CDR3 reads as follows: CASSLQNRNTEAFF. The bases read TGCGCCAGCAGCTTACAAAACCGGAACACTGAAGCTTTCTTT. Outside the CDR3, residues come from the reference TRBV5-1 and TRBJ1-1 proteins, so the full variable domain is: KAGVTQTPRYLIKTRGQQVTLSCSPISGHRSVSWYQQTPGQGLQFLFEYFSETQRNKGNFPGRFSGRQFSNSRSEMNVSTLELGDSALYLCASSLQNRNTEAFFGQGTRLTVV.